The 26 T cell receptor beta chains listed next were all sequenced from one sample in a study of T cell repertoires and HLA-DP antigens. Their recognized antigens are unknown. Generated by immunoSEQ multiplex PCR, the TCRdb table keeps only in-frame clones and is missing some. The data contain about 110,000 clones, 85% to 95% of them singletons. Sample: CD4+ T cells from PBMCs. The receptor set was obtained from a woman between 18 and 29 years old in good health and CMV-seronegative.

V and J are TRBV5-4 and TRBJ1-2; unclear D gene. The germline V gene encodes CDR1 SGHNT and CDR2 YYREEE (reference sequence). The CDR3 loop spans 14 amino acids. Trimming cost V 6 bases and J 5 bases, with 17 bases left between them. CDR3 protein: CASNKWGEDYGYTF. The CDR3 nucleotides read TGTGCCAGCAATAAATGGGGAGAAGATTATGGCTACACCTTC.

V usage is TRBV15 and J usage is TRBJ2-5, with 13 bases identical to TRBD2. V lost 1 base, J lost 11 bases, and 16 bases stayed unmatched. CDR1 is LNHNV and CDR2 is YYDKDF in the germline V gene (reference sequence). The CDR3 runs to 18 residues. The CDR3 bases are TGTGCCACCAGCAGAGGAGGGGGGTGGACTAGCGGGAGTAAAGAGCAGTACTTC. This encodes CATSRGGGWTSGSKEQYF.

This rearrangement joins TRBV5-6 to TRBJ1-3; D unresolved. The CDR3 totals 17 residues. Germline lookup yields CDR1 SGHDT and CDR2 YYEEEE. V lost 1 base to trimming and J lost 0 bases, with 14 bases between them. The CDR3 protein is CASSLIHLLPSGNTIYF. DNA for the CDR3: TGTGCCAGCAGCTTGATACACCTCCTGCCCTCTGGAAACACCATATATTTT.

This chain connects TRBV19 to TRBJ1-2; 11 nucleotides align to TRBD1. The CDR3 has 15 residues. J was trimmed by 3 bases and V by 7 bases; bases with no gene match: 7. CDR1 LNHDA and CDR2 SQIVND come from the germline V gene (reference sequence). The CDR3, as DNA: TGTGCCAGTAAAGACTGGACAGGGGGCTACTATGGCTACACCTTC. Its translation: CASKDWTGGYYGYTF.

The V call is TRBV28, the J call TRBJ2-7; perhaps D is TRBD1 or TRBD2 (7 bases each). The CDR3 is 14 residues long. The ends were cut back, 3 bases at V and 4 bases at J, with 13 bases in the middle. Germline values: CDR1 MDHEN, CDR2 SYDVKM. The CDR3 bases are TGTGCCAGCAGTTTCCCAGGGGGGGGATACGAGCAGTACTTC. Translating it yields CASSFPGGGYEQYF.

The V gene is TRBV11-2, the J gene TRBJ1-1; TRBD1 agrees at 7 bases. The germline V gene encodes CDR1 SGHAT and CDR2 FQNNGV. There are 13 residues in the CDR3. With V trimmed by 5 bases and J by 7 bases, 7 bases remained unmatched. The CDR3 loop is CASSPRQGIEAFF. The CDR3 DNA follows: TGTGCCAGCAGCCCCCGACAGGGCATTGAAGCTTTCTTT.

The rearrangement joins TRBV9 to TRBJ2-1; D possibly corresponds to TRBD1 (5 bases). V was trimmed by 3 bases and J by 2 bases, leaving 27 bases between them. This CDR3 is 20 amino acids long. The V gene's germline CDR1 is SGDLS and CDR2 YYNGEE. The CDR3 region is CASSAAVTVGQGRPYNEQFF. CDR3 nucleotides: TGTGCCAGCAGCGCAGCCGTCACAGTCGGGCAGGGAAGACCCTACAATGAGCAGTTCTTC. The variable domain in full, completed from reference TRBV9 and TRBJ2-1, reads DSGVTQTPKHLITATGQRVTLRCSPRSGDLSVYWYQQSLDQGLQFLIQYYNGEERAKGNILERFSAQQFPDLHSELNLSSLELGDSALYFCASSAAVTVGQGRPYNEQFFGPGTRLTVL.

This chain uses TRBV28 with TRBJ1-5; 9 nucleotides line up with TRBD1. The CDR3 spans 17 residues. The trim removed 1 base at V and 11 bases at J, leaving 15 bases unmatched. Looked up from germline, CDR1 is MDHEN and CDR2 is SYDVKM. CDR3 amino acids: CASSLLGTGSLQGAQHF. The DNA for the CDR3 is TGTGCCAGCAGTTTATTGGGGACAGGGTCTCTCCAGGGGGCCCAGCATTTT.

The rearrangement links TRBV13 to TRBJ1-2; 8 bases map to TRBD1. The CDR3 runs 15 residues. The germline V gene encodes CDR1 PRHDT and CDR2 FYEKMQ (reference sequence). The J segment lost 1 base and the V segment lost 5 bases, leaving 6 bases of the junction unmatched. The CDR3 is CASSPRDRFNYGYTF. CDR3 sequence (DNA): TGTGCCAGCAGCCCTAGGGACAGGTTTAACTATGGCTACACCTTC.

The CDR3 is CASSLDGTSAYEQYF. DNA for the CDR3: TGCGCCAGCAGCTTGGATGGGACTAGCGCCTACGAGCAGTACTTC. V and J are TRBV5-1 and TRBJ2-7; 10 bases line up with TRBD2. This CDR3 contains 15 residues. With V trimmed by 0 bases and J by 2 bases, 2 bases remained unmatched. Looked up from germline, CDR1 is SGHRS and CDR2 is YFSETQ.

This rearrangement joins TRBV19 to TRBJ1-5, with D unresolved. The germline CDR1 and CDR2 sequences are LNHDA and SQIVND (reference sequence). This CDR3 region has 14 residues. V was shortened by 5 bases and J by 0 bases, with 8 bases between the two germline ends. CDR3 bases: TGTGCCAGTAGTGTCGGGAGTAGCAATCAGCCCCAGCATTTT. It yields the protein CASSVGSSNQPQHF.

J is TRBJ1-2 and V is TRBV30; D call uncertain. The length of the CDR3 is 13 residues. Trimming removed 1 base at V and 8 bases at J, with 14 bases between. Germline V lookup: CDR1 GTSNPN, CDR2 SVGIG (reference sequence). CDR3 amino acids: CAWSARGVVGYTF. CDR3 sequence (DNA): TGTGCCTGGAGTGCCCGAGGTGTGGTAGGCTACACCTTC.

DNA for the CDR3: TGTGCCAGTAGTATGGATGAGGAGACCCAGTACTTC. Protein product: CASSMDEETQYF. The rearrangement links TRBV19 to TRBJ2-5; unclear D gene. Germline lookup yields CDR1 LNHDA and CDR2 SQIVND (reference sequence). The length of the CDR3 is 12 residues. Trimming cost V 3 bases and J 5 bases, with 7 bases left between them.

J is TRBJ2-4 and V is TRBV9, with D perhaps TRBD1 or TRBD2 (6 bases each). Trimming shortened V by 0 bases and J by 7 bases, and 14 bases separated the two germline ends. The CDR3 is 15 amino acids. The germline V gene encodes CDR1 SGDLS and CDR2 YYNGEE. The CDR3 spells CASSVEGGLRNIQYF. The CDR3 DNA is TGTGCCAGCAGCGTAGAAGGGGGGCTAAGGAACATTCAGTACTTC.

This chain connects TRBV6-6 to TRBJ1-4; D gene unclear. Germline-derived CDR1 and CDR2 are MNHNY and SVGAGI (reference sequence). V was cut by 6 bases and J by 4 bases, with 15 bases left in between. CDR3 size: 15 residues. The CDR3 bases are TGTGCCAGCAGCCATCGGGGTTGGGGTAATGAAAAACTGTTTTTT. Translation: CASSHRGWGNEKLFF.

The J gene is TRBJ2-7, the V gene TRBV12-5; tentative D call: TRBD2 (6 bases). The CDR3 spans 14 residues. Trimming left V 0 bases short and J 3 bases short, with 9 bases between. Germline values: CDR1 LGHNT, CDR2 FRNRAP. CDR3 loop: CASGLVEGSYEQYF. Written as DNA, the CDR3 is TGTGCTAGTGGTTTGGTGGAGGGAAGCTACGAGCAGTACTTC.

V gene TRBV9 combines with J gene TRBJ2-5, with TRBD2 matching 11 bases. This CDR3 has 16 residues. Germline V lookup: CDR1 SGDLS, CDR2 YYNGEE. The V gene end was trimmed by 0 bases and the J gene end by 2 bases; junction bases not matched to a gene: 3. DNA of the CDR3: TGTGCCAGCAGCGTAGGACTAGCGGGAACACAAGAGACCCAGTACTTC. The encoded protein is CASSVGLAGTQETQYF.

This rearrangement joins TRBV5-1 to TRBJ2-7, with TRBD2 identical over 8 bases. With 5 bases clipped from V and 2 bases from J, the junction kept 6 bases outside the gene matches. This CDR3 is 14 amino acids long. Germline V CDR1 and CDR2: SGHRS, YFSETQ. This chain's CDR3 is CASSFEREPYEQYF. The CDR3 region has the DNA TGCGCCAGCAGTTTTGAGCGGGAGCCCTACGAGCAGTACTTC.

This clone showed up just once. The chain employs TRBV11-2 and TRBJ2-5; 7 bases fit TRBD2. This CDR3 is built from 13 residues. Losses at the gene ends were 0 bases for V and 13 bases for J; bases not matched to a gene: 8. CDR1 is SGHAT, CDR2 FQNNGV, per germline. The CDR3 nucleotides read TGTGCCAGCAGCTTAGATCGTGGGGCTAGCGGGTACTTC. This sequence encodes CASSLDRGASGYF.

The chain recombines TRBV25-1 with TRBJ2-3, with 7 bases that match TRBD1. The V gene end was trimmed by 1 base and the J gene end by 1 base; junction bases not matched to a gene: 5. Germline V lookup: CDR1 MGHDK, CDR2 SYGVNS. This CDR3 spans 16 amino acids. CDR3: CASSEWQGVGTDTQYF. The CDR3 DNA is TGTGCCAGCAGTGAATGGCAGGGGGTGGGCACAGATACGCAGTATTTT.

This clone was seen once. The chain employs TRBV7-3 and TRBJ1-2; D unclear. This CDR3 has 13 amino acids. The V gene lost 3 bases and the J gene lost 5 bases, with 10 bases spanning the gap. The germline V gene has CDR1 SGHTA and CDR2 FQGTGA. The CDR3 protein is CASSLAEGYGYTF. As DNA, the CDR3 is TGTGCCAGCAGCTTGGCAGAAGGGTATGGCTACACCTTC.

The J gene is TRBJ1-1, the V gene TRBV6-5; the D gene is possibly TRBD1 (6 bases). V shed 6 bases and J shed 4 bases, with 12 bases lying between them. Per the germline V gene, CDR1 is MNHEY and CDR2 is SVGAGI. The CDR3 is 13 amino acids. CDR3 sequence (DNA): TGTGCCAGCAGCCGTACAGGGATCACTGAAGCTTTCTTT. Amino acids: CASSRTGITEAFF.

This chain links TRBV15 with TRBJ2-4, with D possibly TRBD1 on 7 matching bases. The germline V and J ends were trimmed by 8 bases and 0 bases, with 11 bases remaining between them. CDR1 and CDR2 (germline): LNHNV, YYDKDF (reference sequence). The CDR3 has 14 residues. The CDR3 sequence: CATGGGEAKNIQYF. The CDR3 coding sequence is TGTGCCACCGGAGGGGGCGAAGCCAAAAACATTCAGTACTTC.

The CDR3 loop is CASSYMAFVSQGGQYF. CDR3 nucleotides: TGTGCCAGCAGTTACATGGCCTTTGTCTCCCAAGGGGGCCAGTACTTC. The chain carries TRBV6-6 and TRBJ2-5; D is perhaps TRBD1 (6 bases). This CDR3 region has 16 residues. CDR1 and CDR2 (germline): MNHNY, SVGAGI (reference sequence). V lost 2 bases and J 10 bases, leaving 23 bases between the germline ends.

V is TRBV7-3 and J is TRBJ1-2; 9 bases fit TRBD1. The CDR3 has 13 residues. Trimming took 4 bases from V and 8 from J; bases not matched to a gene: 5. CDR1 is SGHTA and CDR2 is FQGTGA in the germline V gene. The CDR3 is CASSSGTGRGYTF. The DNA for the CDR3 is TGTGCCAGCAGCTCCGGGACAGGGAGAGGCTACACCTTC.

The chain employs TRBV5-6 and TRBJ2-5, with D possibly matching TRBD2 (6 bases). The V end lost 0 bases, the J end lost 5 bases, and 14 bases lay between the germline ends. CDR1 and CDR2 (germline): SGHDT, YYEEEE. This CDR3 has 15 residues. The CDR3 DNA follows: TGTGCCAGCAGCTTGGTCGGTCGGGAGAAGGAGACCCAGTACTTC. Its translation: CASSLVGREKETQYF.